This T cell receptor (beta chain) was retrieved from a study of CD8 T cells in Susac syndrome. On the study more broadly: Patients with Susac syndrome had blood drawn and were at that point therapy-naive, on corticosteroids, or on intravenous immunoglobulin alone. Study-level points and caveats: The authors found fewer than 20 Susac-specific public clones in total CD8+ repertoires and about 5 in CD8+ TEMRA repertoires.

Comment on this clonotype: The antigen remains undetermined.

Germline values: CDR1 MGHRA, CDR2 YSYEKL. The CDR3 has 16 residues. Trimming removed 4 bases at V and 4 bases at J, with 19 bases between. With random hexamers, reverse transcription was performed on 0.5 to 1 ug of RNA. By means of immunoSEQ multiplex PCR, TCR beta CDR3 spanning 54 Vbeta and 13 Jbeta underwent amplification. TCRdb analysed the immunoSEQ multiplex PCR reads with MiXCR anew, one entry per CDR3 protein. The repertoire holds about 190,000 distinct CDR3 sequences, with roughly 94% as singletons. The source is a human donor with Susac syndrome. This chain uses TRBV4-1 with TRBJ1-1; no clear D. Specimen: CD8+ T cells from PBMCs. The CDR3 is CASSLSVGSAITEAFF. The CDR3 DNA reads TGCGCCAGCAGCCTAAGCGTAGGGAGTGCGATCACTGAAGCTTTCTTT.